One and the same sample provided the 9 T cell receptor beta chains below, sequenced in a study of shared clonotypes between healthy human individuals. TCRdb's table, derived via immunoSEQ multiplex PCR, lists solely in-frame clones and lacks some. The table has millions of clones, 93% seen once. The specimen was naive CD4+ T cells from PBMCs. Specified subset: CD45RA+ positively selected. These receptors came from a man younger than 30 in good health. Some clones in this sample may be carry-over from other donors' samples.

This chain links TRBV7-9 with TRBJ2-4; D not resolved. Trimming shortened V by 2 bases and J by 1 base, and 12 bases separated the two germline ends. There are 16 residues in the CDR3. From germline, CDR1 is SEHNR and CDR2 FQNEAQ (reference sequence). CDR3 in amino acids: CASSLSPMGAKNIQYF. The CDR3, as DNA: TGTGCCAGCAGCTTATCCCCTATGGGGGCCAAAAACATTCAGTACTTC.

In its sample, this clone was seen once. The CDR3 protein is CATSRDSLGDRYEQYF. The CDR3 DNA reads as TGTGCCACCAGCAGAGATTCCCTGGGGGACAGGTACGAGCAGTACTTC. The chain links TRBV15 to TRBJ2-7; 8 bases map to TRBD1. V lost 0 bases, J lost 4 bases, and 8 bases stayed unmatched. This CDR3 has 16 residues. CDR1 is LNHNV and CDR2 is YYDKDF in the germline V gene (reference sequence).

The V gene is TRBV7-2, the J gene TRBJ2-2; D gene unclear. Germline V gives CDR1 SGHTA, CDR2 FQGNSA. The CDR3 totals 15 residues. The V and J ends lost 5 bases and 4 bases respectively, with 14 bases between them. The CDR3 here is CASSEDEWSTGELFF. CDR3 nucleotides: TGTGCCAGCAGCGAAGACGAGTGGAGCACCGGGGAGCTGTTTTTT.

DNA of the CDR3: TGTGCCAGCAGTACGGGACACGGCAAGTCTCAGCCCCAGCATTTT. Translating it yields CASSTGHGKSQPQHF. The chain carries TRBV2 and TRBJ1-5; D might be TRBD1 (6 bases). The CDR3 is made up of 15 amino acids. The germline V and J ends were trimmed by 5 bases and 6 bases, with 17 bases remaining between them. Looked up from germline, CDR1 is SNHLY and CDR2 is FYNNEI.

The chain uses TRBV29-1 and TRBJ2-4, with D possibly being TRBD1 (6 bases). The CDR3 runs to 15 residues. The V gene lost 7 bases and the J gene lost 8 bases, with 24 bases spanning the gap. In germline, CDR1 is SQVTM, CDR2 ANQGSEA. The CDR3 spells CSARTVRNSWDIQYF. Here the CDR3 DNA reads TGCAGCGCGCGGACAGTAAGAAACTCCTGGGACATTCAGTACTTC. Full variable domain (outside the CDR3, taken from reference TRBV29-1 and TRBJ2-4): SAVISQKPSRDICQRGTSLTIQCQVDSQVTMMFWYRQQPGQSLTLIATANQGSEATYESGFVIDKFPISRPNLTFSTLTVSNMSPEDSSIYLCSARTVRNSWDIQYFGAGTRLSVL.

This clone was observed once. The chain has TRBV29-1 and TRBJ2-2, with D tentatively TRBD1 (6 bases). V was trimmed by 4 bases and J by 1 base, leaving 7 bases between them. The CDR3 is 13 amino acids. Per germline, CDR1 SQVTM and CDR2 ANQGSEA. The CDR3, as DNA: TGCAGCGTTGGCAGGGGGAACACCGGGGAGCTGTTTTTT. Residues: CSVGRGNTGELFF.

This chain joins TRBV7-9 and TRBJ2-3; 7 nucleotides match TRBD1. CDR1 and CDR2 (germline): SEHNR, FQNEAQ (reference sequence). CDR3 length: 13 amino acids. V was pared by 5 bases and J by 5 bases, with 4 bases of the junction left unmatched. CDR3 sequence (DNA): TGTGCCAGCAGCAGAAGACAGGGAGATACGCAGTATTTT. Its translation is CASSRRQGDTQYF.

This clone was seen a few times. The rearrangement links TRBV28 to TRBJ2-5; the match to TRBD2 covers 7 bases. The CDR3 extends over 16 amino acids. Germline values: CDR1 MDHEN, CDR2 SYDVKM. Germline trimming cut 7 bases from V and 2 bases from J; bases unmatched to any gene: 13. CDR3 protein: CASIHGGGAIQETQYF. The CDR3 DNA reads TGTGCCAGCATCCATGGGGGGGGAGCGATTCAAGAGACCCAGTACTTC.

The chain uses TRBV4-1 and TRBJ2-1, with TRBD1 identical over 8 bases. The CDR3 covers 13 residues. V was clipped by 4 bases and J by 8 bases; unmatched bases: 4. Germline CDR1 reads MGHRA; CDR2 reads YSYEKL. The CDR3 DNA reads TGCGCCAGCAGCCGAGACAGGGGCCATGAGCAGTTCTTC. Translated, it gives CASSRDRGHEQFF.